These T cell receptor beta chains were read from a single sample in a study of T cell repertoires in cytomegalovirus infection. In TCRdb, the reads were re-called with MiXCR into one record per CDR3 protein. This sample yields about 900,000 distinct CDR3 sequences, of which roughly 30% are seen a single time; about 14% belongs to the top ten. These TCRs are of unknown antigen specificity. Sequencing used cultured CD8+ T cells from PBMCs, obtained from culture after CMV antigen stimulation. The receptors come from a human donor in good health (CMV status not recorded). Some clones in this sample may be carry-over from other donors' samples. Each CDR3 is given with its conserved first and last residue. A D gene is named only where the DNA matches it firmly. Clone size is stated in some rows and not others, as once, few, many or a class when expanded.

J gene,V gene,D gene,clone size,CDR3 protein,CDR3 DNA
TRBJ2-4,TRBV12-3/TRBV12-4,-,few,CASSPQFTGNIQYF,TGTGCCAGCAGTCCCCAATTCACAGGGAACATTCAGTACTTC
TRBJ1-5,TRBV13,TRBD1,-,CASSSRGERNQPQHF,TGTGCCAGCAGCTCCAGGGGGGAGAGAAATCAGCCCCAGCATTTT
TRBJ2-2,TRBV6-6,TRBD1,-,CASSYRDRGLTGELFF,TGTGCCAGCAGTTACCGCGACAGGGGGCTCACCGGGGAGCTGTTTTTT
TRBJ1-2,TRBV7-8,-,many,CASSLEGGLTNYGYTF,TGTGCCAGCAGCTTAGAGGGGGGACTGACTAACTATGGCTACACCTTC
TRBJ2-1,TRBV2,TRBD2,-,CASSEARLAGRSEQFF,TGTGCCAGCAGTGAAGCACGACTAGCGGGGAGGAGTGAGCAGTTCTTC
TRBJ2-3,TRBV27,TRBD2,few,CASSTSTSGASTDTQYF,TGTGCCAGCAGTACCTCGACTAGCGGGGCTAGCACAGATACGCAGTATTTT
TRBJ1-1,TRBV5-8,-,-,CASPPPGIRFTEAFF,TGTGCCAGCCCCCCCCCGGGAATCCGTTTCACTGAAGCTTTCTTT
TRBJ1-2,TRBV2,-,few,CASRDRRGYTF,TGTGCCAGCAGGGACAGACGGGGCTACACCTTC
TRBJ1-5,TRBV19,-,-,CASRVDVNQPQHF,TGTGCCAGTAGGGTGGATGTCAATCAGCCCCAGCATTTT
TRBJ1-1,TRBV4-1,-,-,CASSQVGDLDTEAFF,TGCGCCAGCAGCCAAGTGGGGGATTTGGATACTGAAGCTTTCTTT
TRBJ2-7,TRBV10-3,-,-,CAISDYLSAYEQYF,TGTGCCATCAGTGATTACTTGTCGGCCTACGAGCAGTACTTC
TRBJ2-7,TRBV19,TRBD1,-,CASSIPGTGVEQYF,TGTGCCAGTAGTATCCCCGGGACAGGGGTCGAGCAGTACTTC
TRBJ2-7,TRBV6-1,-,-,CANSEDRYYEQYF,TGTGCCAACAGTGAAGACAGATACTACGAGCAGTACTTC
TRBJ1-4,TRBV20-1,-,-,CSAPSFAGGIVDATNEKLFF,TGCAGTGCCCCCTCATTCGCCGGGGGGATAGTTGACGCAACTAATGAAAAACTGTTTTTT
TRBJ1-3,TRBV12-3/TRBV12-4,TRBD1,-,CASSTQGASGNTIYF,TGTGCCAGCAGTACGCAGGGGGCCTCGGGAAACACCATATATTTT
TRBJ2-3,TRBV7-3,-,few,CASSLVGASSTDTQYF,TGTGCCAGCAGCCTCGTGGGGGCCTCTAGCACAGATACGCAGTATTTT
TRBJ2-1,TRBV2,TRBD2,few,CATLPVEVGASGDYNEQFF,TGTGCCACCCTCCCGGTAGAGGTGGGGGCTAGCGGGGACTACAATGAGCAGTTCTTC
TRBJ2-1,TRBV10-3,-,many,CAIRPGLSYNEQFF,TGTGCCATCAGGCCGGGGCTCTCCTACAATGAGCAGTTCTTC
TRBJ2-7,TRBV7-6,-,many,CASSLGGSDEQYF,TGTGCCAGCAGCTTAGGGGGTAGCGACGAGCAGTACTTC
TRBJ2-1,TRBV19,-,-,CASRPGAYLSYNEQFF,TGTGCCAGTAGACCCGGGGCCTATCTCTCCTACAATGAGCAGTTCTTC
TRBJ1-1,TRBV7-2,-,few,CASSLMGEDTEAFF,TGTGCCAGCAGCTTAATGGGGGAAGACACTGAAGCTTTCTTT
TRBJ2-5,TRBV15,-,few,CATSRIGGETQYF,TGTGCCACCAGCAGAATAGGAGGAGAGACCCAGTACTTC
TRBJ2-1,TRBV12-3/TRBV12-4,TRBD2,many,CASSLVSGVDNEQFF,TGTGCCAGCAGTTTAGTCAGCGGGGTTGACAATGAGCAGTTCTTC
TRBJ2-5,TRBV27,-,-,CASSSLGLYQETQYF,TGTGCCAGCAGTTCCCTCGGTTTGTACCAAGAGACCCAGTACTTC
TRBJ1-5,TRBV5-5,-,-,CASSLAGAKPQHF,TGTGCCAGCAGCTTGGCCGGTGCCAAGCCCCAGCATTTT
TRBJ1-1,TRBV6-5,-,-,CASSRGLVTEAFF,TGTGCCAGCAGTAGGGGGTTAGTGACTGAAGCTTTCTTT
TRBJ2-1,TRBV12-3/TRBV12-4,-,-,CASARGDTVGGDDNEQFF,TGTGCCAGCGCTAGGGGGGACACCGTGGGGGGAGACGACAATGAGCAGTTCTTC
TRBJ1-2,TRBV20-1,-,-,CSAPPSVDYGYTF,TGCAGTGCTCCCCCCTCTGTGGACTATGGCTACACCTTC
TRBJ2-1,TRBV5-1,-,-,CASSWGDSYNEQFF,TGCGCCAGCAGCTGGGGGGACAGTTACAATGAGCAGTTCTTC
TRBJ2-3,TRBV20-1,-,once,CSASYLDWTYVADTQYF,TGCAGTGCTAGTTATCTTGATTGGACGTATGTTGCAGATACGCAGTATTTT